This T cell receptor beta chain was sequenced during a study of T-cell reconstitution after alpha-beta-depleted transplantation in children. CDR1 SEHNR and CDR2 FQNEAQ come from the germline V gene (reference sequence). V was trimmed by 1 base and J by 5 bases, leaving 8 bases between them. The CDR3 covers 14 residues. This clonotype came up many times. The target antigen is unknown. The study, taken as a whole, reports: At around two months after transplant, the alpha-beta T cells were reportedly derived from several hundred expanded clones that came from non-depleted graft cells. After transplant, high TCRbeta diversity at day 60 in some patients arose from surviving recipient T cells and thymic progenitors. Fresh T-cell production supplied most of the T-cell counts and diversity seen one year after transplant.

Unique molecular identifiers tagged the TCRbeta library. TCRdb processed the PCR reads anew with MiXCR; each CDR3 protein has one entry. The sample has roughly 500,000 distinct CDR3 sequences; under 12% are singletons. This TCR was recovered from a child aged 2 to 10 with inherited bone marrow failure, due to receive a stem cell transplant. V usage is TRBV7-9 and J usage is TRBJ2-2, with a weak D call TRBD1 (5 bases). The source was PBMCs, collected before TCRalphabeta/CD19-depleted stem cell transplant. The CDR3 DNA sequence: TGTGCCAGCAGCTTAGTAGCAGGGACCGGGGAGCTGTTTTTT. This gives the protein CASSLVAGTGELFF.